A selection of T cell receptor beta chains follows, all from one sample in a study of regulatory T cells in long-lasting Graves disease. Via MiXCR, TCRdb re-called the multiplex PCR reads, giving one row per CDR3 protein. The profile shows hundreds of thousands of distinct CDR3 sequences, over 15% of them singletons. This same sample was also taken into another study, of T cells in Graves' hyperthyroidism and ophthalmopathy.

The material was peripheral blood mononuclear cells (PBMCs), obtained at new diagnosis, from a patient treated with antithyroid drugs. The receptors stem from a man in his forties with Graves disease. The CDR3 runs from the conserved cysteine through the conserved F or W. Each record gives: V gene, J gene, D gene, clone size, CDR3 DNA, CDR3 protein. D genes are given only for firm matches. Some rows have no size entry. The others give once, few or many, or a class for an expanded clone.

>TRBV9|TRBJ1-3|TRBD1|-
TGTGCCAGCAGCGTGGGGACAGGAAGAAACACCATATATTTT
CASSVGTGRNTIYF
>TRBV7-7|TRBJ1-5|TRBD1|-
TGTGCCAGCAGCCCCGGGACAGGAGAATTACCCCAGCATTTT
CASSPGTGELPQHF
>TRBV7-3|TRBJ2-7|-|many
TGTGCCAGCAGCGTGACCGGGGGCGACTACGAGCAGTACTTC
CASSVTGGDYEQYF
>TRBV5-6|TRBJ2-1|TRBD1|many
TGTGCCAGCAGCTACAGGGGTGGGGACAATGAGCAGTTCTTC
CASSYRGGDNEQFF
>TRBV28|TRBJ2-5|TRBD1|many
TGTGCCAGCAGTGCCGGGACAGTATCACAAGAGACCCAGTACTTC
CASSAGTVSQETQYF
>TRBV19|TRBJ2-5|-|-
TGTGCCACTCCGTTGGGACGGACCCAAGAGACCCAGTACTTC
CATPLGRTQETQYF
>TRBV12-3/TRBV12-4|TRBJ2-5|TRBD2|many
TGTGCCAGCTTAGGACTAGCGGGGGGACAAGAGACCCAGTACTTC
CASLGLAGGQETQYF
>TRBV2|TRBJ1-4|-|-
TGTGCCGGGAGGGCCGGACAATTTAATGAAAAACTGTTTTTT
CAGRAGQFNEKLFF
>TRBV6-1|TRBJ1-1|-|few
TGTGCCAGCACCCTCAAGGGGGGGCTGGGGACTGAAGCTTTCTTT
CASTLKGGLGTEAFF
>TRBV7-9|TRBJ1-6|-|-
TGTGCCAGCAGCTCGCAATCGGTCGGAGGGAATTCACCCCTCCACTTT
CASSSQSVGGNSPLHF
>TRBV30|TRBJ1-1|-|many
TGTGCCTGGAGTTCTGGACAGAACACTGAAGCTTTCTTT
CAWSSGQNTEAFF
>TRBV7-6|TRBJ1-1|-|many
TGTGCCAGCAGCTTCGGGATTGGGGACACTGAAGCTTTCTTT
CASSFGIGDTEAFF
>TRBV7-3|TRBJ2-2|TRBD1|many
TGTGCCAGCAGGACAGGGTCCGGGGAGCTGTTTTTT
CASRTGSGELFF
>TRBV7-8|TRBJ1-5|-|few
TGTGCCAGCAGCAATCACAGGGTTTTACAACGGTATCAGCCCCAGCATTTT
CASSNHRVLQRYQPQHF
>TRBV27|TRBJ1-5|-|-
TGTGCCAGCAGGTTAGGGGTGGCTCAGCCCCAGCATTTT
CASRLGVAQPQHF
>TRBV18|TRBJ2-7|TRBD1|many
TGTGCCAGCTCATCTCAGAGGACAGGAGCCTACGAGCAGTACTTC
CASSSQRTGAYEQYF
>TRBV5-1|TRBJ2-7|TRBD2|few
TGCGCCAGCAGCTTAGCGGGGGGGCAGCAGTACTTC
CASSLAGGQQYF
>TRBV11-3|TRBJ2-3|-|few
TGTGCCAGCAGCTTTAGTGGACTGGAGGGGGGTCGAAATACGCAGTATTTT
CASSFSGLEGGRNTQYF
>TRBV11-2|TRBJ2-2|-|-
TGTGCCAGCAGCTCGGGCCCGAACACCGGGGAGCTGTTTTTT
CASSSGPNTGELFF
>TRBV4-1|TRBJ1-1|-|-
TGCGCCAGCATCCAAGTAAGGGACAAGAACACTGAAGCCTTCTTT
CASIQVRDKNTEAFF
>TRBV6-1|TRBJ1-2|-|-
TGTGCCAGCAGCTCAGGGGTGAACTTTGGCTACACCTTC
CASSSGVNFGYTF
>TRBV11-2|TRBJ2-7|TRBD1|many
TGTGCCAGCAGCTTACGACGGGACAGGGGGAGGCACGAGCAGTACTTC
CASSLRRDRGRHEQYF
>TRBV5-1|TRBJ2-3|TRBD2|many
TGCGCCAGCAGCTTGCTAGCGGGGATCGTAGATACGCAGTATTTT
CASSLLAGIVDTQYF
>TRBV12-3/TRBV12-4|TRBJ2-1|TRBD1|many
TGTGCCAACAGAAATGGCGCGGGACAGGGAGGCAATGAGCAGTTCTTC
CANRNGAGQGGNEQFF
>TRBV11-3|TRBJ1-1|-|many
TGTGCCAGCAGCTTAGAAAGACAGTGGGGCCCGTCTTTCTTT
CASSLERQWGPSFF
>TRBV5-4|TRBJ2-4|TRBD2|few
TGTGCCAGCAGAGCGGGGGGGCCGCGAGACATTCAGTACTTC
CASRAGGPRDIQYF
>TRBV3-1|TRBJ2-7|TRBD2|many
TGTGCCAGCAGCCAGAGTAGCGGGTCCTACGAGCAGTACTTC
CASSQSSGSYEQYF
>TRBV6-2/TRBV6-3|TRBJ2-7|TRBD2|-
TGTGCCAGCAGTTACGAGACTAGCGGGATGGACGAGCAGTACTTC
CASSYETSGMDEQYF
>TRBV27|TRBJ2-1|TRBD1|-
TGTGCCAGCAGTTTCCGACAGGGGGGCTCCTACAATGAGCAGTTCTTC
CASSFRQGGSYNEQFF
>TRBV27|TRBJ1-6|-|many
TGTGCCAGCAGTTCCGGGATAGTTAATTCACCCCTCCACTTT
CASSSGIVNSPLHF
>TRBV7-8|TRBJ2-5|TRBD2|many
TGTGCCAGCGGGACGGGGGGGCCTGGGACCCAGTACTTC
CASGTGGPGTQYF
>TRBV3-1|TRBJ1-3|-|few
TGTGCCAGCAGGACAAGCTCTGGAAACACCATATATTTT
CASRTSSGNTIYF
>TRBV6-1|TRBJ2-5|-|many
TGTGCCAGCAGGCGACTCCTGGGGGAGACCCAGTACTTC
CASRRLLGETQYF
>TRBV20-1|TRBJ2-7|TRBD1|many
TGCAGTGCGGAGGGGGACAGGGGGGTTCAGCAGTACTTC
CSAEGDRGVQQYF
>TRBV20-1|TRBJ1-4|-|-
TGCAGTGCTAGAGACGACGGCCAAGGAGGAACTAATGAAAAACTGTTTTTT
CSARDDGQGGTNEKLFF
>TRBV2|TRBJ2-1|-|many
TGTGCCAGCAGGAAGATAATTGGGGGTGAGCAGTTCTTC
CASRKIIGGEQFF
>TRBV12-3/TRBV12-4|TRBJ1-5|TRBD1|many
TGTGCCAGCAAACCGACAGGGGGTTTTTTTCAGCCCCAGCATTTT
CASKPTGGFFQPQHF
>TRBV6-1|TRBJ1-2|TRBD1|many
TGTGCCAGCAGCCCGGGACAGGGGGCGACCGACTATGGCTACACCTTC
CASSPGQGATDYGYTF
>TRBV27|TRBJ2-2|-|many
TGTGCCAGCAGTTTTGAAGGATACGAGAACACCGGGGAGCTGTTTTTT
CASSFEGYENTGELFF
>TRBV30|TRBJ2-1|-|many
TGTGCCTGTCAACTCCTCGGAGATGAGCAGTTCTTC
CACQLLGDEQFF
>TRBV5-1|TRBJ2-7|-|few
TGCGCCAGCAGCTTGGGCCTTGGCAGGAGCTCCTACGAGCAGTACTTC
CASSLGLGRSSYEQYF
>TRBV28|TRBJ1-2|-|many
TGTGCCAGCAGTTTAAACAGGGCTGGGGGCTACACCTTC
CASSLNRAGGYTF